This is a list of T cell receptor beta chains from one sample in a study of blood T cell repertoires in COVID-19. Assay used: immunoSEQ multiplex PCR; TCRdb lists only in-frame clones, some missing. The sample lists some 250,000 clones, 85% to 90% seen once, with under 6.5% in the top ten. Sequenced input: peripheral blood. The receptors stem from a man aged 55 to 70 with acute or convalescent COVID-19. The conserved cysteine and the conserved F or W are not part of the CDR3 here. Clone size appears in some rows only: once, few, many, or a class for an expanded clone.

j_gene,len,v_gene,abundance,CDR3aa
TRBJ2-1,12,TRBV6-5,once,ASSTDRGRHEQF
TRBJ2-1,13,TRBV5-1,.,ASSPLAGGHNEQF
TRBJ1-4,12,TRBV6-5,.,ASSSMRGGGGLF
TRBJ2-1,13,TRBV5-1,.,ASSDRGNTYNEQF
TRBJ2-7,13,TRBV7-2,.,ASSRTGTSSYEQY
TRBJ1-1,12,TRBV5-1,.,ASSIGQRSTEAF
TRBJ2-2,15,TRBV10-3,.,AISETSSGRQSGELF
TRBJ2-3,12,TRBV25-1,.,ASGLGGGTDTQY
TRBJ1-5,10,TRBV7-9,.,ASSLTEQPQH
TRBJ1-5,15,TRBV6-1,.,ASSEGIPGQINQPQH
TRBJ1-2,14,TRBV6-6,.,ASSYGGDKGNYGYT
TRBJ1-2,14,TRBV27,.,ASSLSRGGGTYGYT
TRBJ2-5,15,TRBV3-1/TRBV3-2,.,ASSPPSTSGSASSQY
TRBJ1-5,15,TRBV7-2,.,ASSLVFGGAGNQPQH
TRBJ2-2,15,TRBV27,.,ASSFRGQREVIGELF
TRBJ2-1,15,TRBV4-3,.,ASSQGLTSWSYNEQF
TRBJ2-3,12,TRBV6-2/TRBV6-3,.,ASSLAGGADTQY
TRBJ1-2,15,TRBV24-1,.,ATSDSSPGQDSYGYT
TRBJ2-3,14,TRBV7-2,.,ASSWTLAGATDTQY
TRBJ1-5,13,TRBV7-2,.,ASSFGHPSNQPQH
TRBJ2-7,13,TRBV3-1/TRBV3-2,.,ASSQRGAGEDEQY
TRBJ2-7,12,TRBV7-3,.,ASSPGGSRAEQY